A single sample is the source of the 23 T cell receptor beta chains below, sequenced in a study of shared clonotypes between healthy human individuals. The protocol was immunoSEQ multiplex PCR, while the TCRdb copy is restricted to in-frame clones and leaves out a portion. The data hold about 2.3 million clones, with more than 85% observed a single time. Sequenced input: naive CD4+ T cells from PBMCs. Described subset: CD45RA+ positively selected. Receptor source: a man in his late teens or twenties in good health. Some clones in this sample may be carry-over from other donors' samples.

This clone was observed a few times. This sequence joins TRBV11-2 and TRBJ2-5, with D hard to call. The V and J ends lost 3 bases and 3 bases respectively, with 2 bases between them. CDR3 length: 11 residues. Germline V gives CDR1 SGHAT, CDR2 FQNNGV. CDR3 region: CASSFEETQYF. The DNA for the CDR3 is TGTGCCAGCAGCTTTGAAGAGACCCAGTACTTC.

The gene calls are TRBV7-2 and TRBJ2-7; no firm D call. The length of the CDR3 is 15 residues. Germline V CDR1 and CDR2: SGHTA, FQGNSA. Trimming cost V 5 bases and J 5 bases, with 19 bases left between them. This chain's CDR3 is CASSPIIGSGNEQYF. The CDR3, as DNA: TGTGCCAGCAGCCCGATTATCGGCTCTGGGAACGAGCAGTACTTC. Together with reference TRBV7-2 and TRBJ2-7, the CDR3 gives the full variable domain: GAGVSQSPSNKVTEKGKDVELRCDPISGHTALYWYRQSLGQGLEFLIYFQGNSAPDKSGLPSDRFSAERTGGSVSTLTIQRTQQEDSAVYLCASSPIIGSGNEQYFGPGTRLTVT.

This clone was detected only a few times. The chain carries TRBV7-9 and TRBJ1-4, with D hard to call. There are 15 residues in the CDR3. V was shortened by 0 bases and J by 6 bases, with 11 bases between the two germline ends. Germline values: CDR1 SEHNR, CDR2 FQNEAQ (reference sequence). CDR3 sequence reads: CASSLALAGDEKLFF. CDR3 DNA sequence: TGTGCCAGCAGCTTAGCGTTGGCAGGAGATGAAAAACTGTTTTTT.

The chain carries TRBV11-2 and TRBJ2-1; 12 nucleotides agree with TRBD2. V dropped 5 bases and J dropped 2; count of bases not matched to a gene: 4. This CDR3 is 16 amino acids long. Germline CDR1 and CDR2: SGHAT and FQNNGV. CDR3 DNA: TGTGCCAGCAGCCCTACTAGCGGGGGGACCTACAATGAGCAGTTCTTC. Amino acids: CASSPTSGGTYNEQFF.

This clone is a singleton in its sample. The CDR3 DNA sequence: TGTGCCAGCAGCTTAGGACAAGAGCAGTACTTC. It is translated as CASSLGQEQYF. This rearrangement joins TRBV7-9 to TRBJ2-7; no clear D. Germline V lookup: CDR1 SEHNR, CDR2 FQNEAQ (reference sequence). V lost 1 base and J lost 7, with 5 bases in between. CDR3 size: 11 residues.

J is TRBJ2-7 and V is TRBV5-5, with 8 bases identical to TRBD1. The trim removed 0 bases at V and 2 bases at J, leaving 4 bases unmatched. Looked up from germline, CDR1 is SGHKS and CDR2 is YYEKEE (reference sequence). The CDR3 totals 15 residues. The CDR3 spells CASSLEGQGPYEQYF. CDR3 nucleotides: TGTGCCAGCAGCTTGGAAGGACAGGGCCCCTACGAGCAGTACTTC.

The rearrangement uses TRBV28 and TRBJ1-1; a possible D gene is TRBD1 (5 bases). The CDR3 is 13 amino acids. Deletions cut 7 bases from V and 7 bases from J, with 16 bases between. CDR1 and CDR2 (germline): MDHEN, SYDVKM. The DNA for the CDR3 is TGTGCCAGCACCGTGGGGGGGAGAGGTGAAGCTTTCTTT. This codes for CASTVGGRGEAFF.

The chain uses TRBV5-1 and TRBJ1-3; the D gene is possibly TRBD1 (5 bases). The CDR3 covers 16 residues. The ends were cut back, 4 bases at V and 0 bases at J, with 14 bases in the middle. Germline assignment: CDR1 SGHRS and CDR2 YFSETQ. The CDR3 DNA is TGCGCCAGCAGCCCCGTGGGGGGGTTCTCTGGAAACACCATATATTTT. This sequence encodes CASSPVGGFSGNTIYF.

The V and J genes are TRBV4-2 and TRBJ2-1, with TRBD1 as a possible D gene (6 bases). From germline, CDR1 is LGHNA and CDR2 YNFKEQ. The V and J ends lost 1 base and 7 bases respectively, with 17 bases between them. The CDR3 loop spans 16 amino acids. The CDR3 region is CASSQGVRGQGNEQFF. CDR3 coding DNA: TGTGCCAGCAGCCAAGGAGTCAGGGGTCAGGGGAATGAGCAGTTCTTC.

Regarding this clone: The same CDR3 also results from other DNA sequences found in this sample. The chain couples TRBV28 to TRBJ1-2; 9 bases are shared with TRBD1. CDR3 length equals 14 residues. The J segment lost 7 bases and the V segment lost 4 bases, leaving 7 bases of the junction unmatched. In germline, CDR1 is MDHEN, CDR2 SYDVKM. The CDR3 region is CASSSPGQGSGYTF. The CDR3 DNA sequence: TGTGCCAGCAGTTCCCCGGGACAGGGTTCTGGCTACACCTTC.

The chain uses TRBV5-1 and TRBJ2-3; D may be TRBD1 or TRBD2 (6 bases each). Germline CDR1 is SGHRS and CDR2 is YFSETQ. V lost 4 bases and J lost 4, with 16 bases in between. The CDR3 has 15 residues. The CDR3 nucleotides read TGCGCCAGCAGCCCGGGGGACATGGGGGCAGATACGCAGTATTTT. It is translated as CASSPGDMGADTQYF.

The chain carries TRBV5-1 and TRBJ1-2, with unresolved D. Germline V lookup: CDR1 SGHRS, CDR2 YFSETQ. V lost 6 bases, J lost 3 bases, and 21 bases lay in between. CDR3 length: 16 residues. CDR3 loop: CASTKNTWGGDYGYTF. The CDR3 DNA reads TGCGCCAGCACGAAAAATACATGGGGAGGCGACTATGGCTACACCTTC.

The chain has TRBV9 and TRBJ1-4; the D gene is possibly TRBD1 (5 bases). This CDR3 region has 15 residues. Trimming took 3 bases from V and 3 from J, leaving 12 bases between them. The germline V gene encodes CDR1 SGDLS and CDR2 YYNGEE. Here the CDR3 DNA reads TGTGCCAGCAGCGACGCTGACAGAGCTAATGAAAAACTGTTTTTT. Residues: CASSDADRANEKLFF.

Concerning this clone itself: The sample carries other DNA sequences with the same CDR3. The chain recombines TRBV5-1 with TRBJ2-1; D is perhaps TRBD1 (6 bases). V was shortened by 4 bases and J by 1 base, with 12 bases between the two germline ends. CDR3 size: 15 residues. Germline CDR1 is SGHRS and CDR2 is YFSETQ. The chain's CDR3 is CASSLEDSSYNEQFF. The CDR3 coding sequence is TGCGCCAGCAGCCTGGAGGACAGTTCCTACAATGAGCAGTTCTTC.

The genes are TRBV9 and TRBJ2-2; 9 positions agree with TRBD2. The CDR3 is made up of 16 amino acids. The germline CDR1 and CDR2 sequences are SGDLS and YYNGEE. J lost 2 bases, V lost 0 bases, and 2 bases had no gene match. DNA for the CDR3: TGTGCCAGCAGCGTAGTAGCGGGAGTAAACACCGGGGAGCTGTTTTTT. It specifies CASSVVAGVNTGELFF.

The DNA for the CDR3 is TGTGCCAGCAGCTCGGGGAGGGGGAGATACCAAGAGACCCAGTACTTC. Its protein product is CASSSGRGRYQETQYF. This chain joins TRBV14 and TRBJ2-5; TRBD2 is a possible D gene (7 bases). Trimming left V 5 bases short and J 0 bases short, with 16 bases between. The CDR3 runs 16 residues. The germline V gene has CDR1 SGHDN and CDR2 FVKESK.

J is TRBJ1-3 and V is TRBV11-1; D remains ambiguous. V was shortened by 5 bases and J by 4 bases, with 9 bases between the two germline ends. Germline V lookup: CDR1 SGHAT, CDR2 FQDESV (reference sequence). The CDR3 covers 13 residues. The CDR3 here is CASSLPGGNTIYF. The CDR3 region has the DNA TGTGCCAGCAGCCTTCCCGGAGGAAACACCATATATTTT. Full variable domain (remainder filled in from reference TRBV11-1 and TRBJ1-3): EAEVAQSPRYKITEKSQAVAFWCDPISGHATLYWYRQILGQGPELLVQFQDESVVDDSQLPKDRFSAERLKGVDSTLKIQPAELGDSAMYLCASSLPGGNTIYFGEGSWLTVV.

The genes are TRBV18 and TRBJ1-4, with a possible D match to TRBD1 (6 bases). The germline V and J ends were trimmed by 6 bases and 5 bases, with 13 bases remaining between them. The CDR3 has 14 amino acids. From germline, CDR1 is KGHSH and CDR2 LQKENI. This chain's CDR3 is CASSRGHENEKLFF. CDR3 nucleotides: TGTGCCAGCTCTAGGGGACACGAAAATGAAAAACTGTTTTTT.

The chain employs TRBV7-2 and TRBJ2-3, with TRBD2 matching over 8 bases. The ends lost 4 bases at V and 14 bases at J; junction bases unmatched: 11. The CDR3 is 13 residues long. Looked up from germline, CDR1 is SGHTA and CDR2 is FQGNSA. The CDR3 DNA reads TGTGCCAGCAGCTCAGGAGAGGGGACTAGACCGTATTTT. Translation gives CASSSGEGTRPYF.

The chain is built from TRBV30 and TRBJ1-1, with D possibly matching TRBD1 (5 bases). CDR1 and CDR2 from the germline V gene are GTSNPN and SVGIG (reference sequence). This CDR3 comprises 17 residues. V lost 0 bases and J 3 bases, leaving 20 bases between the germline ends. The CDR3 loop reads CAWSVRLRKGGDTEAFF. The CDR3 DNA is TGTGCCTGGAGTGTTCGCCTGAGGAAGGGAGGGGACACTGAAGCTTTCTTT.

The chain combines TRBV10-1 with TRBJ2-1; 7 nucleotides line up with TRBD1. The CDR3 spans 13 residues. Per germline, CDR1 WNHNN and CDR2 SYGVQD (reference sequence). Germline trimming cut 2 bases from V and 6 bases from J; bases unmatched to any gene: 1. The CDR3: CASSERDSNEQFF. The DNA of the CDR3 is TGCGCCAGCAGTGAGAGGGACAGCAATGAGCAGTTCTTC.

This clone was observed once. V and J are TRBV7-9 and TRBJ2-7; 13 nucleotides agree with TRBD2. V was pared by 9 bases and J by 6 bases, with 11 bases of the junction left unmatched. Germline CDR1 is SEHNR and CDR2 is FQNEAQ (reference sequence). There are 15 residues in the CDR3. The CDR3 is CASSGTSGIEVEQYF. The CDR3 DNA follows: TGTGCCAGTAGCGGGACTAGCGGGATTGAGGTCGAGCAGTACTTC.

The rearrangement uses TRBV28 and TRBJ1-4; no definite D call. The length of the CDR3 is 14 residues. Looked up from germline, CDR1 is MDHEN and CDR2 is SYDVKM. V lost 3 bases and J 8 bases, leaving 13 bases between the germline ends. The CDR3 DNA reads as TGTGCCAGCAGTTTGGCGGCACCGCAGGAAAAACTGTTTTTT. It yields the protein CASSLAAPQEKLFF.